A selection of T cell receptor beta chains follows, all from one sample in a study of read filtering for tumor transcriptome and immune sequencing. Each CDR3 protein gets one entry after TCRdb re-called the reads with MiXCR. The table lists over 80,000 distinct CDR3 sequences, over 9% of them singletons. Sequencing was done on a sample of a population of CD138-negative cells sorted from bone marrow. All receptors come from a donor at least 40 years old with multiple myeloma. Both conserved end residues are part of each CDR3.

cdr3_length	v_call	j_call	cdr3_aa
14	TRBV7-9	TRBJ2-1	CASSSSGTYNERFF
13	TRBV3-1	TRBJ2-7	CASSQDRLAGQYF
19	TRBV21-1	TRBJ2-2	CASSKVPGQGAREAGELFF
16	TRBV9	TRBJ2-1	CASSVAGRGIYNEQFF
19	TRBV6-2/TRBV6-3	TRBJ2-1	CASSYPGLAGGSSYNEQFF
14	TRBV20-1	TRBJ2-3	CSGEPGLAADTQYF
18	TRBV7-2	TRBJ2-7	CASSLALSVAGYYWEQYF
15	TRBV7-9	TRBJ2-1	CASSTPPGSLDEQFF
15	TRBV7-9	TRBJ2-1	CASSLEAGVGHEQFF
15	TRBV5-8	TRBJ1-5	CASSSGQGSNQPQHF
14	TRBV6-5	TRBJ2-7	CASSYRRGSYEQYF
15	TRBV9	TRBJ2-2	CASSVGTSDTGELFF
11	TRBV29-1	TRBJ2-7	CSVKGLGEQYF
15	TRBV19	TRBJ2-6	CASTSTGPGANVLAF
12	TRBV5-5	TRBJ2-5	CASSLGTITQYF
16	TRBV5-1	TRBJ2-3	CAGSLVRGSGSDTQYF
16	TRBV7-3	TRBJ2-3	CASSSGLAGGADTQYF
17	TRBV5-1	TRBJ2-3	CASSPWGSGTSTDTQYF
14	TRBV28	TRBJ2-7	CASSPSTPSYEQYF
18	TRBV5-6	TRBJ2-2	CASSTHLGSGLGTGELFF
13	TRBV3-1	TRBJ1-5	CAGSLGSSQPQHF
12	TRBV20-1	TRBJ1-1	CSAWDRVGEAFF